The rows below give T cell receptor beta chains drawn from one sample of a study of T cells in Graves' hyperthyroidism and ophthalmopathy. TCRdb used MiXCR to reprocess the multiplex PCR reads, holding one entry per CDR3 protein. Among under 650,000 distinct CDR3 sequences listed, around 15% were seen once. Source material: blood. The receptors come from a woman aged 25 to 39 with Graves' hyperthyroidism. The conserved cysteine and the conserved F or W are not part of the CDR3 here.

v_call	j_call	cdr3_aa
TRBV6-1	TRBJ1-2	ASSESRDGPRRT
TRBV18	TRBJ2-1	ASSPAGGDYNEQF
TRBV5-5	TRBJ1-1	ASSLWLTTEAF
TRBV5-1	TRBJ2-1	ASSSLPDNNEQF
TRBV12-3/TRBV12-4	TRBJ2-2	ASSPPGIGELF
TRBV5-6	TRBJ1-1	ASSAGQAPNTEAF
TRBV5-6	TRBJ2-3	ASSLGSNPDTQY
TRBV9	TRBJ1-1	ASSPRSQNTEAF
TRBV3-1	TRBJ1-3	ASSPLGGNTIY
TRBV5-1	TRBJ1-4	ASSLLRGDEKLF
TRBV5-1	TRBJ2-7	ASSGLASGSYEQY
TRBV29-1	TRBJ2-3	SLGTAFSTDTQY
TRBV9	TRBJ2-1	ASSVASSGRAGNEQF
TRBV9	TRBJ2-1	ASSVSRRSTESNEQF
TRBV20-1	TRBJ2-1	SAPGYNEQF
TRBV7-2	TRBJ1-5	ASSLELARANQPQH